This is a list of T cell receptor beta chains from one sample in a study of T cell responses to AZD1222 COVID-19 vaccine. Profiling relied on immunoSEQ multiplex PCR, and the TCRdb table lists in-frame clones only, not all of them. Among about 140,000 clones listed, 89% were seen once. This specimen was peripheral blood, taken on day 0 of AZD1222 vaccination. Source of these receptors: an adult in good health. Each CDR3 is given with its conserved first and last residue. The D gene is left open where the match is weak.

v_call cdr3_length d_call cdr3_aa
TRBV9 13 . CASSVLSNYGYTF
TRBV28 16 TRBD2 CASGGLAGEGNGELFF
TRBV7-9 17 . CASSLHLRASGANVLTF
TRBV25-1 15 TRBD2 CASSGTSGSYNEQFF
TRBV5-1 12 . CASSLSNYGYTF
TRBV5-1 17 . CASSHGTGPSSYNEQFF
TRBV5-5 14 TRBD2 CASNLAGVYNEQFF
TRBV11-2 17 . CASSSFYGQGENSPLHF
TRBV7-9 13 . CASSPVGYNEQFF
TRBV28 15 . CASSLEAGRSQPQHF
TRBV24-1 15 . CATTPPWGKGYEQYF
TRBV28 15 TRBD1 CASSLRDRVSGELFF
TRBV20-1 16 TRBD1 CSASPSQGNTGNTIYF
TRBV7-8 14 TRBD1 CASSRRTGQETQYF
TRBV18 15 TRBD1 CASSPTGQGGNTIYF
TRBV6-4 13 . CASSDSATDTQYF
TRBV24-1 16 . CATSDQTGGTANTQYF
TRBV6-5 13 TRBD1 CASSPDRVSPLHF
TRBV7-2 16 TRBD2 CASSSPGLAGVNIQYF
TRBV5-6 15 . CASSFGGTLLYEQYF
TRBV19 14 TRBD1 CASSRQGETDTQYF
TRBV7-2 13 . CASSLYTGSEQYF
TRBV2 17 TRBD1 CASSPPGQGSYTDTQYF
TRBV18 15 . CASSITGRFNSPLHF
TRBV5-6 13 . CASSHGSSYEQYF
TRBV11-2 13 . CASSLENYQEQFF
TRBV15 13 . CATSGESSYEQYF
TRBV2 14 . CASTRQNTNYGYTF
TRBV11-2 14 . CASSFTRNVNEQFF
TRBV29-1 14 . CSWSAGRAGSEQYF
TRBV2 15 TRBD1 CASRRGTGGNQPQHF
TRBV28 13 . CASSLTGSETQYF
TRBV7-9 15 TRBD1 CASSLAGQGAGGYTF
TRBV5-5 13 . CASSWPVAGEQYF
TRBV3-1/TRBV3-2 13 . CASSQGAEPEAFF
TRBV9 14 . CASSVKGIDNEQFF
TRBV29-1 20 . CSVEVWRRTFSLSGGYGYTF
TRBV7-2 19 . CASSSRLGGARGTNYGYTF
TRBV7-9 15 TRBD1 CASSHRQGSSYEQYF
TRBV6-2/TRBV6-3 14 . CASSYVARSNEQFF
TRBV3-1/TRBV3-2 14 TRBD1 CASSQENRGREQYF
TRBV11-2 18 TRBD2 CASNPGLAGSTGYNEQFF
TRBV28 17 . CASSYSTGMVRGGELFF
TRBV19 20 TRBD1 CASSFQRGQGFPPENTEAFF
TRBV6-5 15 . CASSYSDSRGSEQYF
TRBV27 16 TRBD2 CASRRTSGRASNEQFF
TRBV4-2 16 . CASSLLLEGAGNEQYF
TRBV5-1 14 . CASSLSTRNTEAFF
TRBV25-1 13 . CASSIQGLGGYTF
TRBV19 15 . CASRITGTFNQPQHF
TRBV12-1 15 . CASSLRDTTSYEQYF
TRBV7-9 12 . CASSFSGGEQYF
TRBV2 13 . CASSDRYNYGYTF
TRBV4-1 16 TRBD1 CASSQTGQGGFGELFF
TRBV24-1 17 TRBD1 CATSDPRQGSDTGELFF
TRBV7-9 15 . CASSLGPGNPYEQYF
TRBV19 15 TRBD2 CASTAGLEGVDTQYF